The clone carrying this TCR beta chain was seen repeatedly, ten times or more. What it binds is unknown. These data come from a study of T cell repertoires in cytomegalovirus infection. The overall study: HLA-C-restricted CMV epitopes, recently identified, and well-studied HLA-B-restricted ones were used by the study. From public TCR beta signatures came an indication of both CMV infection and matching HLA type. Study-level results: Dominant in the ex vivo response were TCR beta clonotypes restricted by HLA-C and specific for CMV.

TCRdb analysed the reads with MiXCR anew, one entry per CDR3 protein. This table holds roughly 160,000 distinct CDR3 sequences, roughly a fifth found once. This TCR was sampled from a human donor in good health (CMV status not recorded). Some clones in this sample may be carry-over from other donors' samples. The sample was CD8+ T cells from cultured PBMCs, taken from culture after CMV antigen stimulation.

The CDR3 nucleotides read TGTGCCAGCAGTTTTACTGCAGCGAACTATGGCTACACCTTC. Translating it yields CASSFTAANYGYTF. The chain employs TRBV27 and TRBJ1-2; D not resolved. V was pared by 3 bases and J by 2 bases, with 10 bases between. Germline V gene data show CDR1 as MNHEY and CDR2 as SMNVEV (reference sequence). CDR3 length equals 14 residues.